One and the same sample provided the 2 T cell receptor beta chains below, sequenced in a study of blood T cell repertoires in COVID-19. The method was immunoSEQ multiplex PCR; TCRdb's version includes in-frame clones alone and lacks a portion of them. Of 270,000 or so clones in the sample, less than 85% were seen once. Sequencing input: peripheral blood. The receptors derive from a human donor with COVID-19, enrolled during active disease. The donor label of this sample is uncertain.

The chain joins TRBV6-5 to TRBJ1-5; 8 nucleotides agree with TRBD1. The germline V gene encodes CDR1 MNHEY and CDR2 SVGAGI. The CDR3 length is 15 residues. With 5 bases clipped from V and 6 bases from J, the junction kept 9 bases outside the gene matches. The CDR3 DNA sequence: TGTGCCAGCAGTACTGACAGGGGAAAGGGTCAGCCCCAGCATTTT. Its protein product is CASSTDRGKGQPQHF.

The genes are TRBV29-1 and TRBJ2-7; 8 bases align to TRBD1. CDR3 length: 14 amino acids. After removal of 5 bases from V and 7 bases from J, the junction contained 13 bases not matched to a gene. CDR1 and CDR2 from the germline V gene are SQVTM and ANQGSEA. The CDR3 coding sequence is TGCAGCGTTCTGGCCGTGGACAGGGCTAGAGAGCAGTACTTC. Translated, it gives CSVLAVDRAREQYF.